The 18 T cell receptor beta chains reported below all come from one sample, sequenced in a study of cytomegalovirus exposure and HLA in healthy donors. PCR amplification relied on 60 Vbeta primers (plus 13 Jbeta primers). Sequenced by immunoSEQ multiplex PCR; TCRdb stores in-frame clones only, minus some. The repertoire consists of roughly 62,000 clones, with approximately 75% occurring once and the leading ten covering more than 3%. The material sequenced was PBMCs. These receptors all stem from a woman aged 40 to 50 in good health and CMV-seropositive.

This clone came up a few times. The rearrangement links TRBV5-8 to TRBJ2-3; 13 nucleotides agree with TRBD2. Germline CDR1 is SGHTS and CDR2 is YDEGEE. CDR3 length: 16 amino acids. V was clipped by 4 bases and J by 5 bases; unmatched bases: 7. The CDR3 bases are TGTGCCAGCAGCCACGGGACTAGCGGGGTGGTAGATACGCAGTATTTT. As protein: CASSHGTSGVVDTQYF.

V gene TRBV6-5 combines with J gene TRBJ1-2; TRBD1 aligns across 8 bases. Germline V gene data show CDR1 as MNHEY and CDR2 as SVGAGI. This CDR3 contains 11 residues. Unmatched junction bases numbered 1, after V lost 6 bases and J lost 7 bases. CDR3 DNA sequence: TGTGCCAGCAGCCAGGGGGCTGGCTACACCTTC. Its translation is CASSQGAGYTF.

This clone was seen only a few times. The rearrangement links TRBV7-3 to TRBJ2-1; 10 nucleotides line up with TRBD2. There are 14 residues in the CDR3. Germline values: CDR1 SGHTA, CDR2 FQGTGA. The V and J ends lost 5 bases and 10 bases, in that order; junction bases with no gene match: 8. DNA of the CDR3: TGTGCCAGCAGCCCCTACTCTAGCGGGGGCGAGCAGTTCTTC. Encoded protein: CASSPYSSGGEQFF.

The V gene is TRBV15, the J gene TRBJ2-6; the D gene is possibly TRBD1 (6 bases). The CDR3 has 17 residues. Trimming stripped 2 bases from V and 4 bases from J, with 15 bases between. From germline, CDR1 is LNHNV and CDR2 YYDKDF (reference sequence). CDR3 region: CATSRSSTGWGANVLTF. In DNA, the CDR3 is TGTGCCACCAGCAGATCAAGCACAGGGTGGGGGGCCAACGTCCTGACTTTC.

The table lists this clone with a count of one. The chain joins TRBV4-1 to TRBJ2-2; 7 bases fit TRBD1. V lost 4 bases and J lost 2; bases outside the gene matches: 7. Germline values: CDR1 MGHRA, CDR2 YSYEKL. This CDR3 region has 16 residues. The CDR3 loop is CASSLNTGDNTGELFF. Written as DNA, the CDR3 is TGCGCCAGCAGCCTAAATACAGGGGACAACACCGGGGAGCTGTTTTTT.

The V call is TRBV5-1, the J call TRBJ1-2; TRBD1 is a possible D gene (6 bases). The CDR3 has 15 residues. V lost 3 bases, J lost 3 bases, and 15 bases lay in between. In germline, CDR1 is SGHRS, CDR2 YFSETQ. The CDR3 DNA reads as TGCGCCAGCAGCTCAGAGGCGGACAGCCACTATGGCTACACCTTC. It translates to CASSSEADSHYGYTF.

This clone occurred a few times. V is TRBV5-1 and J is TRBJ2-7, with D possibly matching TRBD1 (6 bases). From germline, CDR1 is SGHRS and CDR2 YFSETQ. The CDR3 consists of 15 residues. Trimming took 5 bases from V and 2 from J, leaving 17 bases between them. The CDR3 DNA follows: TGCGCCAGCAGGACTTCGGACAGCCCTACCTACGAGCAGTACTTC. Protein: CASRTSDSPTYEQYF.

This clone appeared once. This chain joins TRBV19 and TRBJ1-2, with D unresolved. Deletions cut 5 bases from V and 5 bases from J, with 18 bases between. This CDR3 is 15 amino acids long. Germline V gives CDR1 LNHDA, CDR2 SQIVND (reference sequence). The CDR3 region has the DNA TGTGCCAGTAGTTTGGAGTTGGCGAAGAGGTATGGCTACACCTTC. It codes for CASSLELAKRYGYTF.

The CDR3 region is CATTGYNEQFF. CDR3 sequence (DNA): TGTGCCACGACAGGTTACAATGAGCAGTTCTTC. The chain has TRBV2 and TRBJ2-1; perhaps TRBD1 as D (6 bases). The V gene lost 10 bases and the J gene lost 4 bases, with 8 bases spanning the gap. The germline CDR1 and CDR2 sequences are SNHLY and FYNNEI. The CDR3 is 11 residues long.

The CDR3 here is CASSSGQGYNEQFF. In nucleotides, the CDR3 is TGTGCCAGCAGTTCAGGACAGGGGTACAATGAGCAGTTCTTC. This chain links TRBV27 with TRBJ2-1; 9 positions agree with TRBD1. J gave up 4 bases and V 4 bases, and 2 bases lay outside the gene matches. The germline gives CDR1 MNHEY, CDR2 SMNVEV (reference sequence). CDR3 size: 14 residues.

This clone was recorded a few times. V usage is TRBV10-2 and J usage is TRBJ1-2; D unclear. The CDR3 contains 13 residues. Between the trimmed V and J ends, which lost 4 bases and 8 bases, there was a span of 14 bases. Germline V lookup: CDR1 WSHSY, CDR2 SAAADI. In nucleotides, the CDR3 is TGCGCCAGCAGTGGAGGGTCCCTAGGAGGCTACACCTTC. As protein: CASSGGSLGGYTF.

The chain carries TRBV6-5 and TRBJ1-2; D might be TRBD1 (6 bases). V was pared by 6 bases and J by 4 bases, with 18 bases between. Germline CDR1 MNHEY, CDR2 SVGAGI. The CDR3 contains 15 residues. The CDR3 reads CASRIHSDRRYGYTF. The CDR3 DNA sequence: TGTGCCAGCAGGATACACTCGGACAGACGCTATGGCTACACCTTC.

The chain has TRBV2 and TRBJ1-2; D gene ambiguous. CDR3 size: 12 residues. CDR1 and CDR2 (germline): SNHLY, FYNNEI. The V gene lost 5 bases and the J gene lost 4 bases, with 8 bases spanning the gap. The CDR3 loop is CASSTYAYGYTF. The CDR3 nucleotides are TGTGCCAGCAGTACATATGCCTATGGCTACACCTTC.

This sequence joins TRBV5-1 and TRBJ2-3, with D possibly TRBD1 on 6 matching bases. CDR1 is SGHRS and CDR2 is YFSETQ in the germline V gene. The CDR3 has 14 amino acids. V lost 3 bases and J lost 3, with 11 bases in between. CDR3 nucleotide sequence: TGCGCCAGCAGCTATTCCGGACAGACAGATACGCAGTATTTT. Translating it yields CASSYSGQTDTQYF.

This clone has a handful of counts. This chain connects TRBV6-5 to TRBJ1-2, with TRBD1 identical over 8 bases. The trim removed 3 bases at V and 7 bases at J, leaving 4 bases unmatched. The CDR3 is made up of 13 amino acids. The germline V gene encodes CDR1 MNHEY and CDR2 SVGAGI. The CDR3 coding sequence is TGTGCCAGCAGTTATAGACAGGGGTCTGGCTACACCTTC. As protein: CASSYRQGSGYTF.

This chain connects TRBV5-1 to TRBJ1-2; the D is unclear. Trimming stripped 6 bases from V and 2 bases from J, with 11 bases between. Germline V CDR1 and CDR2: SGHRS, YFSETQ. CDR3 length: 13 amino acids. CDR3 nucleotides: TGCGCCAGCAAACCGGCAGGCAACTATGGCTACACCTTC. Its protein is CASKPAGNYGYTF.

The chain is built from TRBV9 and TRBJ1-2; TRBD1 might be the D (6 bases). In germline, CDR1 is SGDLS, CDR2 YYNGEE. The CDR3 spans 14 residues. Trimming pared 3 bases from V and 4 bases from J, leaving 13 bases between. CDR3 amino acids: CASSATDRLYGYTF. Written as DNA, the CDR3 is TGTGCCAGCAGCGCCACAGACAGGCTCTATGGCTACACCTTC.

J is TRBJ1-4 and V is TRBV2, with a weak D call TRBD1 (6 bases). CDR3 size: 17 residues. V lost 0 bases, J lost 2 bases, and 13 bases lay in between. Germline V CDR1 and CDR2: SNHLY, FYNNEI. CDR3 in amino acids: CASSEATGIETNEKLFF. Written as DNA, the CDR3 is TGTGCCAGCAGTGAAGCGACAGGTATAGAGACTAATGAAAAACTGTTTTTT.